This T cell receptor (beta chain) was sequenced in a study of Ad26.COV2.S vaccination and SARS-CoV-2 variants (dated by TCRdb to 2020 to 2022). In the study overall: Donors in the vaccine arm were drawn from COV1001, a multicentre, randomized, double-blind, placebo-controlled phase I-IIa trial testing Ad26.COV2.S in healthy adults. TCRbeta repertoire sequencing was used to assess the specificity and breadth of SARS-CoV-2-reactive T cell receptors after Ad26.COV2.S vaccination. Blinding of investigators to trial group allocation was maintained during experiments and outcome assessment. Trial participants were randomized into five groups of five, in which low-dose or high-dose Ad26.COV2.S was given once or twice, or placebo was given on both occasions. A total of 32 samples were included in the TCR-sequenced set, comprising around 19 Ad26.COV2.S vaccine recipients, 5 placebo recipients and 8 SARS-CoV-2 convalescent individuals. Ad26.COV2.S was administered intramuscularly at a dose of 5x10^10 or 1x10^11 viral particles, either as one shot or as two shots given 56 days apart. What the work shows at the level of the full study, not this receptor alone: Comparing responses between vaccine doses or regimens was not something the study was powered to do. Spike-specific TCR breadth was higher in Ad26.COV2.S recipients than in placebo recipients (P = 0.0014). Vaccine and placebo recipients had comparable non-spike TCR breadth, which fits with the vaccine containing only spike. The authors noted that total T cell responses may have been underestimated by the TCR breadth and depth analyses. Substantial breadth of spike-specific CD8+ and CD4+ T cell responses was reported after vaccination.

The immunoSEQ Assay was used to sequence TCRbeta CDR3 regions. After extraction, genomic DNA underwent amplification by bias-controlled multiplex PCR, followed by high-throughput sequencing. Turning to the authors' computational methods: To quantify the absolute abundance of each unique TCRbeta CDR3 region, sequences were collapsed and filtered. T cell fraction was estimated by normalizing TCRbeta template counts to usable DNA, which was measured by amplifying reference genes present in all nucleated cells. Repertoire TCRs were annotated as SARS-CoV-2-specific when V gene, CDR3 amino acid sequence and J gene were exactly matched to a known reactive TCR set. The reference SARS-CoV-2 TCR set came from MIRA and was filtered for enrichment in COVID-19-positive ImmuneCODE repertoires, removing public or cross-reactive TCRs. Based on the MIRA antigens, annotated TCRs were further analysed at the level of specific ORF or position within ORF. Depth was the summed frequency of annotated unique rearrangements, while breadth was defined as annotated unique rearrangements over total unique productive rearrangements. Group comparisons of TCR breadth used two-sided Wilcoxon rank-sum tests. Not all clones reach the TCRdb copy of this immuneACCESS table, which keeps in-frame sequences only. Checked studies attribute under half of the gap to unresolved V genes and leave the rest unexplained. V and J calls and clone size are given by that table; D and trimming were obtained from the DNA. The sample table holds around 450,000 clones, of which approximately 89% were seen once. The ten largest clones take up 2.5% of the sample.

The label giving this sample's treatment or condition can be read as: roughly 20 received Ad26.COV2.S at low or high dose, single or two shots; about 5 received placebo; per-sample allocation not given. For vaccine and placebo recipients, repertoires were sequenced using samples collected on day 63 after the first injection. In Cohort 1b, 20 to 25 adults aged 18-55 years were enrolled at a single site in Boston, USA, between 29 July and 7 August 2020. Ad26.COV2.S was a replication-incompetent adenovirus type 26 vector expressing a prefusion-stabilized SARS-CoV-2 spike protein from the original Wuhan strain. With regard to this clone: No cognate antigen has been identified for it. No qualities accompany the bases; no much larger clone lies one base away.

Material: peripheral blood, obtained in a trial of Ad26.COV2.S vaccine versus placebo. This TCR derives from a person aged 18-60 years who received the Ad26.COV2.S COVID-19 vaccine or a placebo.

In nucleotide form, the sequence is TGTGCCAGCAGCTTGGGGGGGGGCAATCAGCCCCAGCATTTT. It translates as CASSLGGGNQPQHF. The sequence is built from TRBV7-2 and TRBJ1-5; the D gene is perhaps TRBD1, on 5 matching bases. The CDR3 covers 14 residues, taking in both the cysteine and the phenylalanine. The entry retains the CDR3 DNA only, 42 bases that are in frame from base 1. V loses 3 bases of germline sequence and J loses 2 bases, and the interval between the two ends is 8 bases. According to the germline V gene, CDR1 reads SGHTA and CDR2 reads FQGNSA.